The sequence of this T cell receptor (beta chain) was determined in a study of cytomegalovirus exposure and HLA in healthy donors. Germline loops: CDR1 SSHAT, CDR2 FNYEAQ (reference sequence). The trim removed 4 bases at V and 6 bases at J, leaving 11 bases unmatched. The CDR3 consists of 17 residues. PCR employed 60 Vbeta and 13 Jbeta primers. TCRdb's table, derived via immunoSEQ multiplex PCR, lists solely in-frame clones and lacks some. In the table there are approximately 100,000 clones, 75% of which are singletons. The TCR was taken from a man aged 45-60 years in good health and CMV-seronegative. Sequenced input: PBMCs. V usage is TRBV7-7 and J usage is TRBJ2-5, with 13 nucleotides matching TRBD2. As DNA, the CDR3 is TGTGCCAGCAGCTCGGGAAGGGGACTAGCGGGACTTAAGACCCAGTACTTC. Encoded protein: CASSSGRGLAGLKTQYF.